The present TCR beta chain was sequenced within a study of technical replicates of blood from a handful of donors. Germline CDR1 and CDR2: SEHNR and FQNEAQ (reference sequence). This CDR3 is 16 amino acids long. V was clipped by 5 bases and J by 5 bases, with 20 bases between them. Libraries were prepared by immunoSEQ multiplex PCR; TCRdb keeps only in-frame clonotypes and omits some of them. The sample has tens of thousands of clones, 95% to 97% seen once. V is TRBV7-9 and J is TRBJ2-3, with D perhaps matching TRBD1 (7 bases). This clonotype was sampled from a human donor in good health. Specimen: T cells isolated from PBMCs. The CDR3 reads CASSPGGGPQVDTQYF. DNA for the CDR3: TGTGCCAGCAGCCCCGGAGGGGGCCCCCAGGTAGATACGCAGTATTTT.